What follows is one TCR beta chain and its context. Antigen specificity is unknown. The CDR3 is made up of 14 amino acids. CDR1 SGHKS and CDR2 YYEKEE come from the germline V gene (reference sequence). Trimming stripped 2 bases from V and 4 bases from J, with 10 bases between. Investigators reverse transcribed all isolated RNA, so they sequenced expressed TCRB transcripts. The data were produced by immunoSEQ multiplex PCR, yet TCRdb's version contains in-frame clones alone and is incomplete. The table shows 150,000 or so clones, with 8% to 9.5% occurring only once. These data are taken from a study of beta chain features in type 1 diabetes. Whole-study results and caveats: Moderate yet significant TCRB CDR3 shortening was seen in Type 1 diabetes patients in all four CD4+ subsets. With patients and controls alike, PCR might favor shorter templates to an equal degree.

The TCR was taken from a woman between 18 and 29 years old with type 1 diabetes. Source material: central memory CD4+ T cells from blood. The V gene is TRBV5-5, the J gene TRBJ1-5; D gene unclear. CDR3 DNA sequence: TGTGCCAGCAGCTTATGGAGGAATAATCAGCCCCAGCATTTT. Its translation is CASSLWRNNQPQHF.